The TCR beta chain described here comes from a study of blood T cell repertoires in COVID-19. Assay: immunoSEQ multiplex PCR; the TCRdb copy retains only in-frame clones and omits some. This repertoire shows over 300,000 clones, 90% found once; its top ten account for 6% to 7.5%. Per the germline V gene, CDR1 is LGHDT and CDR2 is YNNKEL (reference sequence). The V segment lost 0 bases and the J segment 1 base; nucleotides outside the gene matches: 4. This CDR3 is 16 amino acids long. Sequenced sample: peripheral blood. V and J are TRBV3-1 (or the pseudogene TRBV3-2) and TRBJ2-5; 8 bases agree with TRBD2. This sequence was found in a man between 18 and 29 years old with active or convalescent COVID-19. This chain's CDR3 is CASSQDWLAGQETQYF. The CDR3 region has the DNA TGTGCCAGCAGCCAAGATTGGCTAGCGGGCCAAGAGACCCAGTACTTC.